These T cell receptor beta chains were read from a single sample in a study of cytomegalovirus exposure and HLA in healthy donors. The protocol was immunoSEQ multiplex PCR, while the TCRdb copy is restricted to in-frame clones and leaves out a portion. The table records roughly 92,000 clones, approximately 80% of them present only once. Sample: PBMCs. The receptor set was obtained from a woman aged 45-65 years in good health and CMV-seropositive. Each CDR3 is given with its conserved first and last residue. A D gene is named only where the DNA matches it firmly. Clone size is given for some rows only: seen once, a few or many times, or a class if the clone is expanded.

clone_size | j_call | cdr3_length | d_call | v_call | cdr3_aa | cdr3_nt
- | TRBJ2-4 | 17 | TRBD2 | TRBV30 | CAWSQVLAGVAKNIQYF | TGTGCCTGGAGTCAAGTGCTAGCGGGGGTAGCCAAAAACATTCAGTACTTC
- | TRBJ2-5 | 15 | TRBD2 | TRBV6-4 | CASRTPGGEAKTQYF | TGTGCCAGCAGGACACCGGGAGGGGAGGCAAAGACCCAGTACTTC
few | TRBJ1-5 | 13 | - | TRBV7-9 | CASSFREGQPQHF | TGTGCCAGCAGCTTCAGGGAAGGTCAGCCCCAGCATTTT
- | TRBJ2-1 | 16 | TRBD1 | TRBV9 | CASTTGDRGTDNEQFF | TGTGCCAGCACCACAGGAGACAGGGGTACTGACAATGAGCAGTTCTTC
- | TRBJ2-4 | 14 | - | TRBV6-5 | CASSSLVAINIQYF | TGTGCCAGCAGTTCCCTAGTAGCTATAAACATTCAGTACTTC
- | TRBJ2-1 | 17 | TRBD2 | TRBV14 | CASSQYGAGGLYNEQFF | TGTGCCAGCAGCCAATACGGAGCGGGGGGTCTCTACAATGAGCAGTTCTTC
- | TRBJ2-1 | 16 | - | TRBV15 | CATSGALARSYNEQFF | TGTGCCACCAGCGGGGCCCTCGCTAGGTCCTACAATGAGCAGTTCTTC
few | TRBJ2-3 | 18 | - | TRBV2 | CASSFTGLISSTDDTQYF | TGTGCCAGCAGTTTTACCGGACTGATATCATCAACAGATGATACGCAGTATTTT
- | TRBJ1-1 | 13 | - | TRBV19 | CASSIYGGKGAFF | TGTGCCAGTAGCATATATGGGGGGAAGGGAGCTTTCTTT
- | TRBJ2-1 | 16 | TRBD1 | TRBV19 | CASSSRTGAFLNEQFF | TGTGCCAGTAGTTCTAGGACAGGGGCGTTTTTGAATGAGCAGTTCTTC
- | TRBJ1-1 | 14 | - | TRBV2 | CASSITGNPTEAFF | TGTGCCAGCAGCATTACAGGGAACCCCACTGAAGCTTTCTTT
- | TRBJ1-4 | 17 | - | TRBV7-9 | CASSLIRGQKGGRPTIF | TGTGCCAGCAGCTTGATTCGAGGACAGAAGGGTGGAAGACCCACGATTTTT
- | TRBJ2-7 | 15 | TRBD2 | TRBV4-1 | CASSQGLAENYEQYF | TGCGCCAGCAGCCAGGGACTAGCGGAGAATTACGAGCAGTACTTC
- | TRBJ2-1 | 14 | TRBD2 | TRBV29-1 | CSVGTSVRYNEQFF | TGCAGCGTCGGGACTAGCGTTAGGTACAATGAGCAGTTCTTC
- | TRBJ1-3 | 15 | - | TRBV28 | CASSLSLGAGNTIYF | TGTGCCAGCAGTTTGTCGTTGGGGGCAGGAAACACCATATATTTT
- | TRBJ2-1 | 13 | - | TRBV5-4 | CASSLDRGNEQFF | TGTGCCAGCAGCTTGGATAGGGGCAATGAGCAGTTCTTC
- | TRBJ1-3 | 14 | - | TRBV6-9 | CASPRPFSGNTIYF | TGTGCCAGCCCCAGGCCCTTCTCTGGAAACACCATATATTTT
- | TRBJ2-1 | 14 | - | TRBV7-8 | CASSEGLAFDEQFF | TGTGCCAGCAGCGAGGGACTGGCATTTGATGAGCAGTTCTTC
- | TRBJ2-3 | 16 | TRBD2 | TRBV10-1 | CASSEGASGSTDTQYF | TGCGCCAGCAGTGAAGGTGCTAGCGGGAGTACAGATACGCAGTATTTT
once | TRBJ2-3 | 15 | TRBD2 | TRBV6-1 | CASSTGDSGSDTQYF | TGTGCCAGCAGTACGGGAGATAGCGGGAGCGATACGCAGTATTTT
- | TRBJ1-1 | 16 | TRBD1 | TRBV6-4 | CASSRTGGFSGTEAFF | TGTGCCAGCAGTCGGACAGGGGGTTTCTCGGGCACTGAAGCTTTCTTT
- | TRBJ1-2 | 13 | TRBD1 | TRBV5-6 | CASSTTGNYGYTF | TGTGCCAGCAGCACGACAGGGAACTATGGCTACACCTTC
- | TRBJ1-1 | 17 | TRBD1 | TRBV2 | CASRERPGQGTNTEAFF | TGTGCCAGTAGAGAACGTCCGGGACAGGGTACGAACACTGAAGCTTTCTTT
- | TRBJ1-4 | 19 | - | TRBV7-5 | CARSAKEGRLLATNEKLFF | TGTGCCAGAAGCGCTAAGGAGGGGCGGCTACTCGCAACTAATGAAAAACTGTTTTTT
- | TRBJ2-1 | 16 | TRBD2 | TRBV13 | CASSFPRGSSYNEQFF | TGTGCCAGCAGCTTCCCCCGCGGGAGCTCCTACAATGAGCAGTTCTTC
many | TRBJ1-1 | 14 | - | TRBV7-6 | CASSLYAGVTEAFF | TGTGCCAGCAGCTTATACGCAGGGGTAACTGAAGCTTTCTTT
few | TRBJ2-1 | 15 | TRBD2 | TRBV19 | CASSVPTSAGTEQFF | TGTGCCAGTAGTGTTCCAACTAGCGCAGGAACAGAGCAGTTCTTC
- | TRBJ2-7 | 13 | - | TRBV6-5 | CASSPFQGYEQYF | TGTGCCAGCAGTCCGTTCCAGGGTTACGAGCAGTACTTC
- | TRBJ2-1 | 15 | TRBD2 | TRBV9 | CASSVLAGGNNEQFF | TGTGCCAGCAGCGTTCTAGCGGGGGGTAACAATGAGCAGTTCTTC
- | TRBJ1-5 | 15 | - | TRBV18 | CASSLNRQASQPQHF | TGTGCCAGCTCACTCAACCGACAGGCAAGCCAGCCCCAGCATTTT